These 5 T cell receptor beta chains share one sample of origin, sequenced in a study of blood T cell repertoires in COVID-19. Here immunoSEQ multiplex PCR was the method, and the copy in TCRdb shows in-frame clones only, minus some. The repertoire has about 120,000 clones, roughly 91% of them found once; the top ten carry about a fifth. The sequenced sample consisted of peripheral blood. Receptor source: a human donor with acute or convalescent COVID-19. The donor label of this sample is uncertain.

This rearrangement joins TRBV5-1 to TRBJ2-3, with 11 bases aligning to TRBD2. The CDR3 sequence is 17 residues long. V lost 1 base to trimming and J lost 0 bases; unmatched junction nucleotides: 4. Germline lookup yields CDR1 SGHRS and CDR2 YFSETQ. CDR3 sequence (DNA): TGCGCCAGCAGCTTGCCACTAGCGGGGGCTAGCACAGATACGCAGTATTTT. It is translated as CASSLPLAGASTDTQYF.

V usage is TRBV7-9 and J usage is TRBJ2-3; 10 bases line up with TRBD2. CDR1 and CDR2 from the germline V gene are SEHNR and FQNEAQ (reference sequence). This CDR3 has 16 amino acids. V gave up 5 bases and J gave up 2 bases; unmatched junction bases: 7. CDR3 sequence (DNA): TGTGCCAGCAGCAACCCCCTAGCGGGAGTCACAGATACGCAGTATTTT. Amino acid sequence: CASSNPLAGVTDTQYF.

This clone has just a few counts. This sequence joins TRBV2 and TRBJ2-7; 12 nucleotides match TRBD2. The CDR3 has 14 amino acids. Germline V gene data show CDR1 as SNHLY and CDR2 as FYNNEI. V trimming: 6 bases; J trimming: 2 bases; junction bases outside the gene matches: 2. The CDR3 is CASSWTSGAYEQYF. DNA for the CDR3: TGTGCCAGCAGCTGGACTAGCGGGGCCTACGAGCAGTACTTC.

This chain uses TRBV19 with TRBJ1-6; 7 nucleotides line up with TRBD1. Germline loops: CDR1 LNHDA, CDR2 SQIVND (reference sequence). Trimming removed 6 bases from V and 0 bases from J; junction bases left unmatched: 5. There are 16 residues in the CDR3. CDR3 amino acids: CASRRDSFSYNSPLHF. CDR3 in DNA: TGTGCCAGTAGGAGGGACAGCTTCTCCTATAATTCACCCCTCCACTTT. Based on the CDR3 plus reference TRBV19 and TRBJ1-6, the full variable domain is DGGITQSPKYLFRKEGQNVTLSCEQNLNHDAMYWYRQDPGQGLRLIYYSQIVNDFQKGDIAEGYSVSREKKESFPLTVTSAQKNPTAFYLCASRRDSFSYNSPLHFGNGTRLTVT.

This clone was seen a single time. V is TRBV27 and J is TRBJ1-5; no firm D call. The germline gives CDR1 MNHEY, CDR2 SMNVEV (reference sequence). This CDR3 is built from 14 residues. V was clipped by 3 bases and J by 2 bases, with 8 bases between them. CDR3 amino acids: CASSFRRGNQPQHF. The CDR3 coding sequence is TGTGCCAGCAGTTTTAGGAGGGGCAATCAGCCCCAGCATTTT.